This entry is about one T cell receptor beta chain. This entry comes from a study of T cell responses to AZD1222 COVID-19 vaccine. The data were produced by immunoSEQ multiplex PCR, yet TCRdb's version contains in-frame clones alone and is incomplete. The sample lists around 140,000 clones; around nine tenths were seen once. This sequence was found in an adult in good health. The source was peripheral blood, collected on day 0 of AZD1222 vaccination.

The CDR3 reads CASSQPYSGNTIYF. The CDR3, as DNA: TGCGCCAGCAGCCAACCCTACTCTGGAAACACCATATATTTT. The V gene is TRBV4-1, the J gene TRBJ1-3, with D unresolved. V gave up 2 bases and J gave up 0 bases, with 5 bases separating them. Germline CDR1 reads MGHRA; CDR2 reads YSYEKL. The CDR3 is 14 amino acids.